One TCR beta chain is described in this entry. Clones were read by immunoSEQ multiplex PCR, and TCRdb kept only the in-frame ones, dropping some. The sample has 150,000 to 200,000 clones, approximately 90% seen once; the top ten hold 0.68%. With 2 bases removed from V and 2 bases from J, the gap between germline ends came to 13 bases. Germline V gives CDR1 MNHNS, CDR2 SASEGT. The CDR3 is made up of 16 amino acids. This record comes from a study of control samples from healthy donors and cancer patients. J is TRBJ1-3 and V is TRBV6-1; the D is unclear. This TCR was sampled from a woman between 25 and 40 years old in good health. The sequenced sample consisted of blood. The CDR3 sequence is CASSELLTTPGNTIYF. In nucleotides, the CDR3 is TGTGCCAGCAGTGAATTGCTGACAACTCCTGGAAACACCATATATTTT.